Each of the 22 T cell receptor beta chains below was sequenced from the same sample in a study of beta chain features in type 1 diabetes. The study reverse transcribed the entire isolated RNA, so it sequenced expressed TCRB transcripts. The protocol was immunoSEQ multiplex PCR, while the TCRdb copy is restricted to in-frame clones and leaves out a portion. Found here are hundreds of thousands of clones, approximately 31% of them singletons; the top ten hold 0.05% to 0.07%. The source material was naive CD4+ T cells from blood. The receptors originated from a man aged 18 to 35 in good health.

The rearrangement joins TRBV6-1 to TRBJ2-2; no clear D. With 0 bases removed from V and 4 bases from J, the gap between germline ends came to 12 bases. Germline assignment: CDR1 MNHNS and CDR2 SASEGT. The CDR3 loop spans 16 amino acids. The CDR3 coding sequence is TGTGCCAGCAGTGAAGCGGTAGGGCTGCCCACCGGGGAGCTGTTTTTT. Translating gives CASSEAVGLPTGELFF.

This CDR3 reads CASSRDNEQFF. The CDR3 DNA is TGTGCCAGCAGCCGGGACAATGAGCAGTTCTTC. V and J are TRBV5-6 and TRBJ2-1; no clear D. The V gene lost 4 bases and the J gene lost 5 bases, with 4 bases spanning the gap. Germline CDR1 is SGHDT and CDR2 is YYEEEE. CDR3 size: 11 residues.

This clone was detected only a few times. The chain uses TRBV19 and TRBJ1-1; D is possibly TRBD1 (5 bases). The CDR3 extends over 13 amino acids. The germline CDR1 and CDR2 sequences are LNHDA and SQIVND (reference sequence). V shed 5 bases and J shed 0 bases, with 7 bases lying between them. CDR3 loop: CASSATVNTEAFF. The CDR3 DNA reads TGTGCCAGTAGTGCGACAGTGAACACTGAAGCTTTCTTT.

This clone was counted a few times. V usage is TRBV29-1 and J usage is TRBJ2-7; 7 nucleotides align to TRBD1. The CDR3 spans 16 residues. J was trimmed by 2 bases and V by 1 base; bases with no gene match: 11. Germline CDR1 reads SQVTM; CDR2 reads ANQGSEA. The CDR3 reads CSVEAVGTAYPYEQYF. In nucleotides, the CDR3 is TGCAGCGTTGAAGCGGTGGGGACAGCTTATCCCTACGAGCAGTACTTC.

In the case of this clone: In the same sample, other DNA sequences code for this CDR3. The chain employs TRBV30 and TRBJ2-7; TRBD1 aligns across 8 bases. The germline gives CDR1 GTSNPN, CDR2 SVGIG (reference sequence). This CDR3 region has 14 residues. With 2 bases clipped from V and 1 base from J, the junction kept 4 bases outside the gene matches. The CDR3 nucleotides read TGTGCCTGGAGTCCAGACAGGGGTTCCTACGAGCAGTACTTC. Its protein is CAWSPDRGSYEQYF.

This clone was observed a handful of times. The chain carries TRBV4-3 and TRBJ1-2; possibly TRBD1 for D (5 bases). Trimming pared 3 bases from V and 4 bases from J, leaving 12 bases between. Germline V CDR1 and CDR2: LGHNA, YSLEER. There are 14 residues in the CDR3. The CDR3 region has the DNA TGCGCCAGCAGCCAGCAGGGACGGACCTATGGCTACACCTTC. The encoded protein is CASSQQGRTYGYTF.

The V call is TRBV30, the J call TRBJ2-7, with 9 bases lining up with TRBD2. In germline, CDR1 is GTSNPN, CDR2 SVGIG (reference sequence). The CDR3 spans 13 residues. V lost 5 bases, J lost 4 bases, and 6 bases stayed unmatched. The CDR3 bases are TGTGCCTGGGGAGGCGGGAGGGCATACGAGCAGTACTTC. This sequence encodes CAWGGGRAYEQYF.

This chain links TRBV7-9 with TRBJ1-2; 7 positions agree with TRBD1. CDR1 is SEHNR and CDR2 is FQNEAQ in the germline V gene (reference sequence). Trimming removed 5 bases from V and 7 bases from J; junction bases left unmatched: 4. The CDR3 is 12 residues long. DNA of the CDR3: TGTGCCAGCAGCCCACAGGGGTTTGGCTACACCTTC. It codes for CASSPQGFGYTF.

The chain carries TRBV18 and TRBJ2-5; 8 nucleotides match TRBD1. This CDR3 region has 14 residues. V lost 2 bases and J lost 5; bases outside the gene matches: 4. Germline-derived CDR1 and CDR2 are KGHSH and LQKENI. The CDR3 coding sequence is TGTGCCAGCTCACCAATCGACAGGGGCGAGACCCAGTACTTC. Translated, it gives CASSPIDRGETQYF.

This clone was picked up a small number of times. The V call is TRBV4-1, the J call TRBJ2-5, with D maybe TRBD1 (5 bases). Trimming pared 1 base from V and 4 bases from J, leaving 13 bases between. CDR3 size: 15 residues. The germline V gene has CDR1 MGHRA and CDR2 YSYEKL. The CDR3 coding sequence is TGCGCCAGCAGCCAAGGGACACCAGAAGGAGAGACCCAGTACTTC. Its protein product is CASSQGTPEGETQYF.

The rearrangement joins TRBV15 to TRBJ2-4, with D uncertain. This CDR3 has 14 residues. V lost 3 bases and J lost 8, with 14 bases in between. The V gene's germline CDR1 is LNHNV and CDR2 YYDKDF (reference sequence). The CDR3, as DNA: TGTGCCACCAGCAGGCCCAGCCTTGGGTACATTCAGTACTTC. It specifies CATSRPSLGYIQYF.

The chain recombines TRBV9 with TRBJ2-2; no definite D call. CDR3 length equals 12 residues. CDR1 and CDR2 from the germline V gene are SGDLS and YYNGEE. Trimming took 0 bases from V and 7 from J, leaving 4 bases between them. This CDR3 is CASSVASGELFF. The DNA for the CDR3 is TGTGCCAGCAGCGTAGCTAGCGGGGAGCTGTTTTTT.

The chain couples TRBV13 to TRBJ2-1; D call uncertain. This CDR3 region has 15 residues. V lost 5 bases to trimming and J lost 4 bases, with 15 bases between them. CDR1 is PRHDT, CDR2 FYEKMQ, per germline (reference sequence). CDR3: CASSARTWGYNEQFF. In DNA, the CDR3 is TGTGCCAGCAGCGCCCGAACATGGGGATACAATGAGCAGTTCTTC.

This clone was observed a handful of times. The CDR3 reads CASSTYRATGEQYF. DNA of the CDR3: TGTGCCAGCTCGACGTACCGGGCTACGGGGGAGCAGTACTTC. V usage is TRBV11-2 and J usage is TRBJ2-7; D is possibly TRBD2 (5 bases). The CDR3 contains 14 residues. Germline V gives CDR1 SGHAT, CDR2 FQNNGV. Trimming shortened V by 8 bases and J by 7 bases, and 21 bases separated the two germline ends.

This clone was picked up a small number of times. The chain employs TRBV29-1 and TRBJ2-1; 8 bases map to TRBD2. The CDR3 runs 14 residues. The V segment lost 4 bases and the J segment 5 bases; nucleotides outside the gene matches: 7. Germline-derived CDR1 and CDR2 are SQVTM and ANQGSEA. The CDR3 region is CSVGPSGRDNEQFF. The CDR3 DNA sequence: TGCAGCGTTGGCCCTAGCGGGCGAGACAATGAGCAGTTCTTC.

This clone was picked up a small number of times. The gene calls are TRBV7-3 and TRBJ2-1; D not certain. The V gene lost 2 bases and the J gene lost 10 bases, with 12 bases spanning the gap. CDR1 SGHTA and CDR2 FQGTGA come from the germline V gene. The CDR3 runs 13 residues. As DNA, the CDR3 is TGTGCCAGCAGCTTAGGACGAGGAAAGGAGCAGTTCTTC. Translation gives CASSLGRGKEQFF.

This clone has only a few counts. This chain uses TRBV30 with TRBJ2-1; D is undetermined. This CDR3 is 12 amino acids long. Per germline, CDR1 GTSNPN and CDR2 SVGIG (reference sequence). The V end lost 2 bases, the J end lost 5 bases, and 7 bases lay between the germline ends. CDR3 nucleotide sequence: TGTGCCTGGAGTCCACGAGACAATGAGCAGTTCTTC. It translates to CAWSPRDNEQFF.

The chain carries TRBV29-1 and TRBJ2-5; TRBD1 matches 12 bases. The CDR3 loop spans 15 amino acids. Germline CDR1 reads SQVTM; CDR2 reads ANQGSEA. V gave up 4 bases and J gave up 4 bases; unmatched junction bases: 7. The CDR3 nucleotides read TGCAGCGTTGGGTCGGGACAGGGGGCAGGAGAGACCCAGTACTTC. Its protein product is CSVGSGQGAGETQYF.

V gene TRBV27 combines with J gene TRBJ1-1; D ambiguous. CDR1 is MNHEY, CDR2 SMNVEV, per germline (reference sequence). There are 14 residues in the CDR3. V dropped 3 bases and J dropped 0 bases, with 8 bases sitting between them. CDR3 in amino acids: CASSFVGMNTEAFF. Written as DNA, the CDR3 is TGTGCCAGCAGTTTCGTGGGAATGAACACTGAAGCTTTCTTT.

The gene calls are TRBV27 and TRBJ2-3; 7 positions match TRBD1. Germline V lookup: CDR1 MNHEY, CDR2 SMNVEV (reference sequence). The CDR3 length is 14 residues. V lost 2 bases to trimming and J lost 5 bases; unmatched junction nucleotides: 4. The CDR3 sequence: CASSLGQVQDTQYF. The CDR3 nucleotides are TGTGCCAGCAGTTTAGGACAGGTACAAGATACGCAGTATTTT.

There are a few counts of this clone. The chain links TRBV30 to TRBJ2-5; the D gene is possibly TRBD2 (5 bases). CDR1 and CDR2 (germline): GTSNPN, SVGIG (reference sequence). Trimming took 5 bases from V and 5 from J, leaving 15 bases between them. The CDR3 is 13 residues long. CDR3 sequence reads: CAWGRRLLETQYF. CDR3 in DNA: TGTGCCTGGGGGAGACGGCTCTTGGAGACCCAGTACTTC.

As DNA, the CDR3 is TGTGCCTGGGGACGGCGCGCCGACACAGATACGCAGTATTTT. It is translated as CAWGRRADTDTQYF. The V call is TRBV30, the J call TRBJ2-3, with unresolved D. The CDR3 runs 14 residues. Trimming shortened V by 5 bases and J by 2 bases, and 14 bases separated the two germline ends. The germline V gene encodes CDR1 GTSNPN and CDR2 SVGIG (reference sequence). Looking up the rest from reference TRBV30 and TRBJ2-3 gives the full variable domain: SQTIHQWPATLVQPVGSPLSLECTVEGTSNPNLYWYRQAAGRGLQLLFYSVGIGQISSEVPQNLSASRPQDRQFILSSKKLLLSDSGFYLCAWGRRADTDTQYFGPGTRLTVL.